This TCR beta chain was retrieved from a study of control samples from healthy donors and cancer patients. CDR1 LGHNT and CDR2 FRNRAP come from the germline V gene. There are 14 residues in the CDR3. The V end lost 3 bases, the J end lost 8 bases, and 16 bases lay between the germline ends. Sequenced by immunoSEQ multiplex PCR; TCRdb stores in-frame clones only, minus some. The table has about 100,000 clones, about 90% seen once. V is TRBV12-5 and J is TRBJ1-2, with D possibly TRBD1 on 5 matching bases. The clonotype comes from a woman between 45 and 60 years old in good health. The specimen sequenced was blood. CDR3 sequence: CASGFGTGIGGYTF. The CDR3 bases are TGTGCTAGTGGTTTCGGGACGGGGATCGGCGGCTACACCTTC.